The 18 T cell receptor beta chains presented below share a single source sample, sequenced in a study of beta chain features in type 1 diabetes. Expressed TCRB transcripts got sequenced, as all isolated RNA was reverse transcribed. Profiling relied on immunoSEQ multiplex PCR, and the TCRdb table lists in-frame clones only, not all of them. Among some 220,000 clones, under 13% were seen once, and the ten largest hold 1% to 1.5%. The material sequenced was central memory CD4+ T cells from blood. The receptors were sampled from a man younger than 35 in good health.

This clone has ten or more counts. The rearrangement links TRBV29-1 to TRBJ2-3, with a tentative D call TRBD1 (6 bases). The germline gives CDR1 SQVTM, CDR2 ANQGSEA. The CDR3 extends over 12 amino acids. The V end lost 4 bases, the J end lost 1 base, and 6 bases lay between the germline ends. CDR3 loop: CSVGQGTDTQYF. The CDR3 nucleotides are TGCAGCGTTGGACAGGGCACAGATACGCAGTATTTT.

This clone was found a few times. The V and J genes are TRBV7-6 and TRBJ2-1; TRBD2 agrees at 13 bases. Germline CDR1 and CDR2: SGHVS and FNYEAQ. The CDR3 runs to 14 residues. V dropped 4 bases and J dropped 7; count of bases not matched to a gene: 1. In nucleotides, the CDR3 is TGTGCCAGCAGCTGGACTAGCGGGAGTAATGAGCAGTTCTTC. Its translation is CASSWTSGSNEQFF.

In its sample, this clone was seen a few times. The rearrangement joins TRBV7-8 to TRBJ2-2; 7 bases agree with TRBD1. Trimming at V came to 0 bases and at J to 5 bases, leaving 3 bases not matched to a gene. Germline V gene data show CDR1 as SGHVS and CDR2 as FQNEAQ. The length of the CDR3 is 15 residues. CDR3 loop: CASSLAGQLTGELFF. The CDR3 DNA follows: TGTGCCAGCAGCTTAGCGGGACAGTTAACCGGGGAGCTGTTTTTT. Looking up the rest from reference TRBV7-8 and TRBJ2-2 gives the full variable domain: GAGVSQSPRYKVAKRGQDVALRCDPISGHVSLFWYQQALGQGPEFLTYFQNEAQLDKSGLPSDRFFAERPEGSVSTLKIQRTQQEDSAVYLCASSLAGQLTGELFFGEGSRLTVL.

Ten or more counts support this clone. The chain joins TRBV6-5 to TRBJ2-7, with TRBD2 matching over 7 bases. CDR1 and CDR2 (germline): MNHEY, SVGAGI. The CDR3 consists of 14 residues. V trimming: 2 bases; J trimming: 4 bases; junction bases outside the gene matches: 5. CDR3 coding DNA: TGTGCCAGCAGTTACACTCGCGGGGGATACGAGCAGTACTTC. Amino acids: CASSYTRGGYEQYF.

This clone has more than one count but fewer than ten. This chain joins TRBV2 and TRBJ2-7, with 9 nucleotides matching TRBD2. The CDR3 spans 14 residues. The V gene end was trimmed by 4 bases and the J gene end by 3 bases; junction bases not matched to a gene: 4. Per germline, CDR1 SNHLY and CDR2 FYNNEI. The CDR3 nucleotides read TGTGCCAGCAGTGTGGCTAGCGGGAACTACGAGCAGTACTTC. It codes for CASSVASGNYEQYF.

The chain has TRBV7-9 and TRBJ2-4; no reliable D call. Germline V gene data show CDR1 as SEHNR and CDR2 as FQNEAQ (reference sequence). Trimming left V 8 bases short and J 0 bases short, with 5 bases between. The CDR3 sequence is 12 residues long. The DNA for the CDR3 is TGTGCCAGCGAACAAGCCAAAAACATTCAGTACTTC. Its translation: CASEQAKNIQYF.

Ten or more counts support this clone. The chain is built from TRBV25-1 and TRBJ2-7; D not resolved. The CDR3 loop spans 14 amino acids. Germline assignment: CDR1 MGHDK and CDR2 SYGVNS. The V and J ends lost 6 bases and 2 bases respectively, with 14 bases between them. The CDR3 nucleotides read TGTGCCAGCAGCCGCACGGTCGGGCCCTACGAGCAGTACTTC. As protein: CASSRTVGPYEQYF.

V usage is TRBV7-9 and J usage is TRBJ2-1; the D is unclear. The germline V gene has CDR1 SEHNR and CDR2 FQNEAQ (reference sequence). V was cut by 9 bases and J by 2 bases, with 8 bases left in between. This CDR3 spans 12 amino acids. The CDR3 DNA follows: TGTGCCAGTCAGAATCCCTACAATGAGCAGTTCTTC. Translating it yields CASQNPYNEQFF.

This clone was counted only a few times. V gene TRBV19 combines with J gene TRBJ2-7; 7 bases match TRBD2. Losses at the gene ends were 5 bases for V and 2 bases for J; bases not matched to a gene: 3. Germline values: CDR1 LNHDA, CDR2 SQIVND (reference sequence). CDR3 length: 13 amino acids. Here the CDR3 reads CASSDLAAYEQYF. In nucleotides, the CDR3 is TGTGCCAGTAGTGACCTAGCGGCCTACGAGCAGTACTTC.

The sample holds a few counts of this clone. The rearrangement joins TRBV27 to TRBJ2-1; D is unclear. In germline, CDR1 is MNHEY, CDR2 SMNVEV (reference sequence). Between the trimmed V and J ends, which lost 5 bases and 6 bases, there was a span of 14 bases. The CDR3 length is 14 residues. The CDR3 coding sequence is TGTGCCAGCAGTGCCCTTGGGTCGGGCAATGAGCAGTTCTTC. Residues: CASSALGSGNEQFF.

The gene calls are TRBV29-1 and TRBJ1-2; possibly TRBD1 for D (5 bases). V was cut by 4 bases and J by 3 bases, with 18 bases left in between. The CDR3 runs 15 residues. CDR1 and CDR2 (germline): SQVTM, ANQGSEA. The CDR3 loop reads CSVALRGQMDYGYTF. CDR3 in DNA: TGCAGCGTTGCGTTGAGGGGTCAGATGGACTATGGCTACACCTTC.

This clone was counted at least ten times. The rearrangement joins TRBV29-1 to TRBJ2-3; D uncertain. Germline assignment: CDR1 SQVTM and CDR2 ANQGSEA. The CDR3 length is 11 residues. Trimming left V 5 bases short and J 5 bases short, with 8 bases between. CDR3 DNA: TGCAGCGTTTCGGTCGGAGATACGCAGTATTTT. This sequence encodes CSVSVGDTQYF.

This clone was detected only a few times. This chain links TRBV7-2 with TRBJ1-1; possibly TRBD1 for D (6 bases). V was pared by 6 bases and J by 4 bases, with 21 bases between. Germline CDR1 SGHTA, CDR2 FQGNSA. The CDR3 is made up of 16 amino acids. The CDR3 DNA reads as TGTGCCAGCAGTTCGCCTCGTGGGGGCCAACCCACTGAAGCTTTCTTT. Protein: CASSSPRGGQPTEAFF.

The chain carries TRBV5-1 and TRBJ2-2; TRBD1 matches 7 bases. Unmatched junction bases numbered 6, after V lost 4 bases and J lost 9 bases. Germline CDR1 is SGHRS and CDR2 is YFSETQ. This CDR3 comprises 13 residues. The CDR3 reads CASSATGARELFF. The CDR3 DNA reads as TGCGCCAGCAGCGCTACAGGGGCCCGGGAGCTGTTTTTT.

This clone came up a few times. The CDR3 sequence: CASSLVGTGVAEQYF. CDR3 DNA: TGTGCCAGCAGCTTAGTGGGGACAGGGGTAGCCGAGCAGTACTTC. The chain combines TRBV7-2 with TRBJ2-7; 10 nucleotides line up with TRBD1. The trim removed 1 base at V and 6 bases at J, leaving 6 bases unmatched. This CDR3 region has 15 residues. Germline V lookup: CDR1 SGHTA, CDR2 FQGNSA.

This chain joins TRBV20-1 and TRBJ2-7; no clear D. The CDR3 is 11 amino acids. The ends were cut back, 6 bases at V and 4 bases at J, with 10 bases in the middle. The V gene's germline CDR1 is DFQATT and CDR2 SNEGSKA (reference sequence). The CDR3 sequence is CSAFLYYEQYF. In nucleotides, the CDR3 is TGCAGTGCCTTCTTGTATTACGAGCAGTACTTC.

This chain links TRBV7-9 with TRBJ1-1; 8 positions match TRBD1. Germline loops: CDR1 SEHNR, CDR2 FQNEAQ (reference sequence). The CDR3 totals 14 residues. V was clipped by 2 bases and J by 5 bases; unmatched bases: 4. CDR3 DNA: TGTGCCAGCAGCTTACAGGGGGCAGGGACTGAAGCTTTCTTT. Its translation: CASSLQGAGTEAFF. The full variable domain, its missing parts supplied by reference TRBV7-9 and TRBJ1-1, is DTGVSQNPRHKITKRGQNVTFRCDPISEHNRLYWYRQTLGQGPEFLTYFQNEAQLEKSRLLSDRFSAERPKGSFSTLEIQRTEQGDSAMYLCASSLQGAGTEAFFGQGTRLTVV.

This clone was seen only a few times. The chain combines TRBV5-1 with TRBJ2-1; weak D call: TRBD1 (5 bases). The CDR3 is made up of 15 amino acids. The ends were cut back, 0 bases at V and 1 base at J, with 8 bases in the middle. CDR1 and CDR2 (germline): SGHRS, YFSETQ. The CDR3 nucleotides are TGCGCCAGCAGCTTGGATACAGGTTCCTACAATGAGCAGTTCTTC. Its translation is CASSLDTGSYNEQFF.